The 24 T cell receptor beta chains below come from one sample, sequenced in a study of shared clonotypes between healthy human individuals. Naive-designated CD8 cells lacked CD45RO, were positively enriched for CCR7, and omitted terminally differentiated effector memory CD45RA+ cells. Using immunoSEQ multiplex PCR, the repertoire was profiled, and TCRdb retains in-frame clones only, with some absent. In the table there are about 820,000 clones, more than 85% of which are singletons. Source material: naive CD8+ T cells sorted from blood. The receptors stem from a man aged 25-40 years in good health.

The J gene is TRBJ2-1, the V gene TRBV9; D may correspond to TRBD1 or TRBD2 (5 bases each). Trimming stripped 7 bases from V and 10 bases from J, with 15 bases between. Looked up from germline, CDR1 is SGDLS and CDR2 is YYNGEE. The CDR3 covers 12 residues. The CDR3 DNA reads as TGTGCCAGCGGTGGGGGAGCCAGGGAGCAGTTCTTC. Translated: CASGGGAREQFF.

This clone appeared a single time. The rearrangement joins TRBV6-1 to TRBJ1-4; D is possibly TRBD1 (5 bases). The V and J ends lost 0 bases and 6 bases respectively, with 8 bases between them. The CDR3 contains 14 residues. The germline CDR1 and CDR2 sequences are MNHNS and SASEGT. The CDR3 DNA reads TGTGCCAGCAGTGAAGCCGGGACTCATGAAAAACTGTTTTTT. Translated, it gives CASSEAGTHEKLFF.

This rearrangement joins TRBV7-9 to TRBJ2-2, with D possibly TRBD1 on 5 matching bases. This CDR3 is built from 14 residues. Germline V CDR1 and CDR2: SEHNR, FQNEAQ (reference sequence). Trimming stripped 4 bases from V and 4 bases from J, with 10 bases between. CDR3 sequence reads: CASSSGLGTGELFF. CDR3 in DNA: TGTGCCAGCAGCTCAGGGTTAGGCACCGGGGAGCTGTTTTTT. The whole variable domain, remainder taken from reference TRBV7-9 and TRBJ2-2, is DTGVSQNPRHKITKRGQNVTFRCDPISEHNRLYWYRQTLGQGPEFLTYFQNEAQLEKSRLLSDRFSAERPKGSFSTLEIQRTEQGDSAMYLCASSSGLGTGELFFGEGSRLTVL.

The V call is TRBV7-9, the J call TRBJ2-2; unclear D gene. This CDR3 contains 14 residues. Germline CDR1 reads SEHNR; CDR2 reads FQNEAQ (reference sequence). Trimming shortened V by 1 base and J by 6 bases, and 9 bases separated the two germline ends. CDR3 amino acids: CASSLVRVPGELFF. CDR3 coding DNA: TGTGCCAGCAGCTTAGTCCGGGTTCCCGGGGAGCTGTTTTTT.

The chain links TRBV14 to TRBJ2-1; unclear D gene. The length of the CDR3 is 15 residues. V lost 4 bases and J lost 2, with 12 bases in between. Germline V gene data show CDR1 as SGHDN and CDR2 as FVKESK. DNA for the CDR3: TGTGCCAGCAGCCCATTGGGCGAGACCTACAATGAGCAGTTCTTC. It codes for CASSPLGETYNEQFF.

The count of this clone is one. The rearrangement uses TRBV7-8 and TRBJ2-2; D may be TRBD1 (7 bases). Trimming left V 5 bases short and J 8 bases short, with 15 bases between. Germline V lookup: CDR1 SGHVS, CDR2 FQNEAQ. The CDR3 has 14 residues. The DNA of the CDR3 is TGTGCCAGCAGCCTCAGGGGGGCCGGTGGGGAGCTGTTTTTT. Protein: CASSLRGAGGELFF.

V and J are TRBV30 and TRBJ2-1; maybe TRBD2 (6 bases). This CDR3 is 16 amino acids long. Germline CDR1 reads GTSNPN; CDR2 reads SVGIG (reference sequence). V was shortened by 5 bases and J by 7 bases, with 24 bases between the two germline ends. Here the CDR3 reads CAWGRSGTPPRNEQFF. The CDR3 nucleotides are TGTGCCTGGGGCCGGTCGGGGACTCCCCCCCGGAATGAGCAGTTCTTC.

The rearrangement uses TRBV7-9 and TRBJ2-2; maybe TRBD1 (6 bases). Deletions cut 4 bases from V and 6 bases from J, with 21 bases between. CDR3 size: 17 residues. Germline CDR1 and CDR2: SEHNR and FQNEAQ (reference sequence). Written as DNA, the CDR3 is TGTGCCAGCAGCTGGCCTCCGGGACACCCTGAACCCGGGGAGCTGTTTTTT. Residues: CASSWPPGHPEPGELFF.

V usage is TRBV7-9 and J usage is TRBJ2-7, with TRBD2 as a possible D gene (6 bases). Germline assignment: CDR1 SEHNR and CDR2 FQNEAQ (reference sequence). Deletions cut 4 bases from V and 4 bases from J, with 17 bases between. CDR3 size: 15 residues. CDR3 DNA sequence: TGTGCCAGCAGCTCCACGCCCGGGACTTTTTACGAGCAGTACTTC. Protein: CASSSTPGTFYEQYF.

The J gene is TRBJ2-3, the V gene TRBV28; 9 bases are shared with TRBD2. The germline V gene has CDR1 MDHEN and CDR2 SYDVKM. V lost 4 bases to trimming and J lost 9 bases; unmatched junction nucleotides: 14. This CDR3 region has 16 residues. The CDR3 DNA is TGTGCCAGCAGTTCGAGGGCTAGCGGGGTTGGGGGGACGCAGTATTTT. It codes for CASSSRASGVGGTQYF.

This chain uses TRBV27 with TRBJ1-5; D is uncertain. The V gene's germline CDR1 is MNHEY and CDR2 SMNVEV (reference sequence). The length of the CDR3 is 14 residues. Deletions cut 6 bases from V and 0 bases from J, with 9 bases between. This CDR3 reads CASREGDSNQPQHF. As DNA, the CDR3 is TGTGCCAGCAGGGAGGGAGATAGCAATCAGCCCCAGCATTTT.

The rearrangement links TRBV7-8 to TRBJ2-7; either TRBD1 or TRBD2 may supply D (5 bases each). CDR3 length: 15 amino acids. The germline gives CDR1 SGHVS, CDR2 FQNEAQ. With 4 bases removed from V and 1 base from J, the gap between germline ends came to 14 bases. The CDR3 loop is CASSSPTRGSYEQYF. DNA for the CDR3: TGTGCCAGCAGCTCGCCCACTAGGGGATCCTACGAGCAGTACTTC.

CDR3 sequence reads: CASSSGLPTISGELFF. As DNA, the CDR3 is TGTGCCAGCAGTTCCGGACTCCCAACGATTTCCGGGGAGCTGTTTTTT. The V call is TRBV7-6, the J call TRBJ2-2, with D perhaps matching TRBD2 (5 bases). Trimming left V 6 bases short and J 6 bases short, with 20 bases between. The CDR3 has 16 amino acids. Germline CDR1 is SGHVS and CDR2 is FNYEAQ. The full variable domain, completed using reference TRBV7-6 and TRBJ2-2, is GAGVSQSPRYKVTKRGQDVALRCDPISGHVSLYWYRQALGQGPEFLTYFNYEAQQDKSGLPNDRFSAERPEGSISTLTIQRTEQRDSAMYRCASSSGLPTISGELFFGEGSRLTVL.

V gene TRBV19 combines with J gene TRBJ1-2; unclear D gene. From germline, CDR1 is LNHDA and CDR2 SQIVND (reference sequence). The CDR3 sequence is 15 residues long. Trimming pared 6 bases from V and 6 bases from J, leaving 20 bases between. CDR3 nucleotides: TGTGCCAGTAGAATCCCGGGGAACCTTCTAGATGGCTACACCTTC. It codes for CASRIPGNLLDGYTF.

This clone was seen more than once but under ten times. The chain carries TRBV21-1 and TRBJ2-7; the table's TRBD1 call for D was not verified on the DNA. TRBV21-1 is labeled a pseudogene. This CDR3 is built from 18 residues. Here the CDR3 reads CASSKAPRKGDRVCEQYF. CDR3 nucleotide sequence: TGTGCCAGCAGCAAAGCGCCCCGAAAGGGGGACAGGGTGTGCGAGCAGTACTTC.

This clone turned up a few times. This chain connects TRBV13 to TRBJ2-7; possibly TRBD2 for D (6 bases). V gave up 8 bases and J gave up 2 bases, with 13 bases separating them. Germline V gene sequence: CDR1 PRHDT, CDR2 FYEKMQ (reference sequence). The CDR3 is 13 amino acids. CDR3 region: CASQLAATYEQYF. The CDR3 nucleotides are TGTGCCAGCCAACTAGCTGCAACCTACGAGCAGTACTTC.

CDR3 amino acids: CASNSGRDHEQFF. DNA for the CDR3: TGTGCCTCAAATAGCGGGAGGGACCATGAGCAGTTCTTC. This chain links TRBV15 with TRBJ2-1; 11 bases line up with TRBD2. Unmatched junction bases numbered 8, after V lost 11 bases and J lost 8 bases. CDR3 size: 13 residues. The germline V gene has CDR1 LNHNV and CDR2 YYDKDF (reference sequence). Drawing the rest from reference TRBV15 and TRBJ2-1, the complete variable domain is DAMVIQNPRYQVTQFGKPVTLSCSQTLNHNVMYWYQQKSSQAPKLLFHYYDKDFNNEADTPDNFQSRRPNTSFCFLDIRSPGLGDTAMYLCASNSGRDHEQFFGPGTRLTVL.

The V gene is TRBV14, the J gene TRBJ2-4; D tentatively reads TRBD1 or TRBD2 (6 bases each). V lost 2 bases and J 8 bases, leaving 13 bases between the germline ends. There are 14 residues in the CDR3. The V gene's germline CDR1 is SGHDN and CDR2 FVKESK. The CDR3 loop is CASSQTQGRYIQYF. In nucleotides, the CDR3 is TGTGCCAGCAGCCAAACTCAGGGGAGGTACATTCAGTACTTC.

Comment on this clone: Mismatch with germline at one junction end may stem from a read error. The chain has TRBV18 and TRBJ2-7; tentatively, D is TRBD1 (5 bases). This CDR3 spans 16 amino acids. CDR1 and CDR2 (germline): KGHSH, LQKENI. The CDR3 nucleotides are TGTGCCAGCTCACATAGCAAGACAGCTTTGGCTACCCCCCGCGACTTC. Its translation: CASSHSKTALATPRDF. Full variable domain (remainder filled in from reference TRBV18 and TRBJ2-7): NAGVMQNPRHLVRRRGQEARLRCSPMKGHSHVYWYRQLPEEGLKFMVYLQKENIIDESGMPKERFSAEFPKEGPSILRIQQVVRGDSAAYFCASSHSKTALATPRDFGPGTRLTVT.

This clone was detected a few times. V gene TRBV7-9 combines with J gene TRBJ1-5; D is perhaps TRBD1 (5 bases). The CDR3 is made up of 14 amino acids. CDR1 and CDR2 (germline): SEHNR, FQNEAQ (reference sequence). Trimming took 5 bases from V and 2 from J, leaving 10 bases between them. CDR3 nucleotide sequence: TGTGCCAGCAGCGCGGGGGGTCGCAATCAGCCCCAGCATTTT. It yields the protein CASSAGGRNQPQHF.

Here the CDR3 reads CASSLSSPSFTDTQYF. DNA for the CDR3: TGTGCCAGCAGCTTAAGTTCCCCCTCCTTCACAGATACGCAGTATTTT. V usage is TRBV7-9 and J usage is TRBJ2-3; D gene uncertain. Trimming stripped 2 bases from V and 2 bases from J, with 14 bases between. The CDR3 runs 16 residues. Germline CDR1 SEHNR, CDR2 FQNEAQ (reference sequence).

The chain recombines TRBV6-5 with TRBJ2-7, with unresolved D. Per germline, CDR1 MNHEY and CDR2 SVGAGI. V dropped 2 bases and J dropped 2 bases, with 10 bases sitting between them. CDR3 length: 14 residues. The CDR3 nucleotides are TGTGCCAGCAGTTACCGGCGGTTTGCCTACGAGCAGTACTTC. It specifies CASSYRRFAYEQYF.

This rearrangement joins TRBV4-1 to TRBJ2-5; 10 bases line up with TRBD2. The V and J ends lost 0 bases and 4 bases, in that order; junction bases with no gene match: 2. The germline CDR1 and CDR2 sequences are MGHRA and YSYEKL. This CDR3 has 15 amino acids. CDR3 region: CASSQDLAGAETQYF. The CDR3 nucleotides read TGCGCCAGCAGCCAAGACCTAGCGGGAGCAGAGACCCAGTACTTC.

The J gene is TRBJ2-2, the V gene TRBV11-2; either TRBD1 or TRBD2 may supply D (6 bases each). CDR3 length equals 16 residues. Trimming stripped 8 bases from V and 4 bases from J, with 20 bases between. The germline V gene has CDR1 SGHAT and CDR2 FQNNGV. CDR3 in DNA: TGTGCCAGCCCTCCGGGGGCGGGACTTACCACCGGGGAGCTGTTTTTT. This translates into CASPPGAGLTTGELFF.